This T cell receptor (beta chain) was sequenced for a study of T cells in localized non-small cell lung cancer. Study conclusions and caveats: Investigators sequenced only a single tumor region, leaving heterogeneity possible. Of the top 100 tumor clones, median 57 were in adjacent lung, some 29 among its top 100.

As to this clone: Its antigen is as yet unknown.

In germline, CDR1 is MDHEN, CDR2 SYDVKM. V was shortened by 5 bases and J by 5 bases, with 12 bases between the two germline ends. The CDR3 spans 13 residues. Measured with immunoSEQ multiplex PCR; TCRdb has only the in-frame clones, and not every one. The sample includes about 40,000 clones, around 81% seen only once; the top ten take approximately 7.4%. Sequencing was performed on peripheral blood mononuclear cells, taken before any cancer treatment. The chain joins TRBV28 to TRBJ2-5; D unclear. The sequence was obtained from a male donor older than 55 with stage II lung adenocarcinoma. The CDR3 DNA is TGTGCCAGCAGTGTCCGATTCGAGGAGACCCAGTACTTC. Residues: CASSVRFEETQYF.